This T cell receptor beta chain was recovered during a study of identical twins' blood T cells. Both ends of each TCR cDNA library bore sample-specific barcodes. TCRdb processed the 5' RACE reads anew with MiXCR; each CDR3 protein has one entry. The sample yields 400,000 or so distinct CDR3 sequences, roughly 31% seen once. All three twin pairs grew up together with likely shared infections and vaccines. Findings and caveats of the study: Twin similarity might stem from environmental factors, not only genetics.

The V gene's germline CDR1 is LGHDT and CDR2 YNNKEL (reference sequence). The CDR3 sequence is 13 residues long. Trimming left V 8 bases short and J 0 bases short, with 10 bases between. The table lists this clonotype with many counts. Its matching antigen is unknown. This TCR was sampled from a woman aged 18 to 55 in good health. The V gene is TRBV3-1, the J gene TRBJ1-1; D remains ambiguous. The sample consisted of PBMCs. The DNA of the CDR3 is TGTGCCAGCTCCACTGGACTGAACACTGAAGCTTTCTTT. This translates into CASSTGLNTEAFF.